A selection of T cell receptor beta chains follows, all from one sample in a study of blood T cell repertoires in COVID-19. The protocol was immunoSEQ multiplex PCR, while the TCRdb copy is restricted to in-frame clones and leaves out a portion. The repertoire holds roughly 150,000 clones, with 65% to 85% as singletons. Input material: peripheral blood. These receptors originate from a man in his 70s with active or convalescent COVID-19. Both conserved end residues are part of each CDR3. D genes are given only for firm matches. Size values are once, few and many counts, or a class for expanded clones, and some rows have none.

>TRBJ1-6|-|TRBV6-5|few
CASSYIAGGNSPLHF
TGTGCCAGCAGTTACATAGCAGGCGGGAATTCACCCCTCCACTTT
>TRBJ1-2|TRBD1|TRBV10-2|once
CASSGDRIGGYTF
TGCGCCAGCAGTGGGGACAGGATTGGTGGCTACACCTTC
>TRBJ1-3|-|TRBV19|-
CASHPAGVSGNTIYF
TGTGCCAGTCACCCCGCGGGAGTTTCTGGAAACACCATATATTTT
>TRBJ1-1|TRBD1|TRBV19|once
CASSPRQGVYTEAFF
TGTGCCAGTAGTCCGAGACAGGGGGTCTACACTGAAGCTTTCTTT
>TRBJ1-1|-|TRBV5-1|-
CASSHNRNTEAFF
TGCGCCAGCAGTCATAACAGGAACACTGAAGCTTTCTTT
>TRBJ2-2|TRBD1|TRBV6-2/TRBV6-3|-
CASSSAGTGSTGELFF
TGTGCCAGCAGTTCAGCCGGGACAGGGTCCACCGGGGAGCTGTTTTTT
>TRBJ2-7|-|TRBV29-1|-
CSVGDRRTTSYEQYF
TGCAGCGTTGGAGACCGGCGGACAACTTCCTACGAGCAGTACTTC
>TRBJ2-3|-|TRBV7-9|-
CASTPTGGTQYF
TGTGCCAGCACCCCGACAGGCGGTACGCAGTATTTT
>TRBJ1-4|-|TRBV18|-
CASSPEQTEKLFF
TGTGCCAGCTCACCAGAACAGACTGAAAAACTGTTTTTT
>TRBJ2-2|-|TRBV19|-
CASSIDRAGFPNTGELFF
TGTGCCAGTAGTATAGATCGGGCGGGTTTTCCGAACACCGGGGAGCTGTTTTTT
>TRBJ1-4|-|TRBV11-2|-
CASSLAGVGVKLFF
TGTGCCAGCAGCCTCGCCGGGGTTGGAGTAAAACTGTTTTTT
>TRBJ2-1|-|TRBV3-1/TRBV3-2|once
CASSQARSSYNEQFF
TGTGCCAGCAGCCAAGCTCGGAGCTCCTACAATGAGCAGTTCTTC
>TRBJ2-1|TRBD2|TRBV5-1|-
CASSLPPGTSDDNEQFF
TGCGCCAGCAGCTTGCCCCCTGGGACTAGCGATGACAATGAGCAGTTCTTC
>TRBJ1-1|-|TRBV4-2|-
CASSQVSGNTEAFF
TGTGCCAGCAGCCAAGTAAGCGGGAACACTGAAGCTTTCTTT
>TRBJ1-4|-|TRBV15|-
CATSRVPAGQGQEKLFF
TGTGCCACCAGCAGAGTTCCAGCTGGGCAGGGGCAGGAAAAACTGTTTTTT
>TRBJ2-7|TRBD2|TRBV7-2|-
CASSLNPLAGTYEQYF
TGTGCCAGCAGCTTAAACCCTTTAGCGGGAACCTACGAGCAGTACTTC
>TRBJ2-2|TRBD1|TRBV3-1/TRBV3-2|-
CASRDRGSHTGELFF
TGTGCCAGCAGAGACAGGGGGAGCCACACCGGGGAGCTGTTTTTT
>TRBJ2-2|TRBD1|TRBV4-3|-
CASSNLQGLFMNTGELFF
TGCGCCAGCAGCAACTTACAGGGGCTCTTTATGAACACCGGGGAGCTGTTTTTT
>TRBJ2-1|TRBD1|TRBV5-1|-
CATASRDRGNEQFF
TGCGCCACCGCGTCCCGGGACAGGGGAAATGAGCAGTTCTTC
>TRBJ2-6|TRBD1|TRBV7-2|-
CATPRDRTVSGANVLTF
TGTGCCACCCCCCGGGACAGAACTGTCTCTGGGGCCAACGTCCTGACTTTC
>TRBJ1-1|-|TRBV6-5|-
CASPPINKHTEAFF
TGTGCCAGCCCCCCCATAAACAAACACACTGAAGCTTTCTTT
>TRBJ2-1|-|TRBV9|-
CASSVPGTLYNEQFF
TGTGCCAGCAGCGTTCCCGGGACTCTCTACAATGAGCAGTTCTTC
>TRBJ2-5|TRBD2|TRBV2|-
CASSPPRGGFETQYF
TGTGCCAGCAGTCCCCCCCGGGGGGGATTTGAGACCCAGTACTTC
>TRBJ1-5|-|TRBV28|-
CASSLSENQPQHF
TGTGCCAGCAGTTTATCGGAGAATCAGCCCCAGCATTTT